The T cell receptor (beta chain) under discussion was sequenced for a study of neurological immune-mediated disorders. It was blood bank volunteers in Maryland, USA who made up the healthy controls. For the sorted libraries, about a million CD4+ or CD8+ T cells were used. Germline lookup yields CDR1 SGHVS and CDR2 FNYEAQ. This CDR3 comprises 19 residues. J gave up 0 bases and V 1 base, and 8 bases lay outside the gene matches. This clonotype came up many times. TCRdb ran MiXCR on the 5' RACE reads and lists one entry per CDR3 protein. The sample shows more than 30,000 distinct CDR3 sequences, more than 4% of them seen only once.

The chain uses TRBV7-6 and TRBJ2-1; the match to TRBD2 covers 11 bases. Sequencing was carried out using CD4+ T cells from blood. The sequence derives from a woman between 35 and 50 years old in good health. Here the CDR3 reads CASSLETGTSGPSYNEQFF. DNA of the CDR3: TGTGCCAGCAGCTTAGAAACGGGGACTAGCGGACCCTCCTACAATGAGCAGTTCTTC.